Presented here are 25 T cell receptor beta chains from one specimen sequenced in a study of cytomegalovirus exposure and HLA in healthy donors. PCR employed 60 Vbeta and 13 Jbeta primers. Measured with immunoSEQ multiplex PCR; TCRdb has only the in-frame clones, and not every one. The sample includes some 13,000 clones, 63% seen only once; the top ten take roughly a sixth. The sequencing sample was made of PBMCs. These receptors were obtained from a woman aged 50 to 65 in good health and CMV-seropositive.

The V gene is TRBV11-1, the J gene TRBJ1-5; the D is unclear. The CDR3 contains 13 residues. The germline V gene encodes CDR1 SGHAT and CDR2 FQDESV (reference sequence). V gave up 1 base and J gave up 4 bases, with 5 bases separating them. CDR3: CASSLDENQPQHF. The CDR3 nucleotides are TGTGCCAGCAGCTTAGATGAGAATCAGCCCCAGCATTTT.

Here the CDR3 reads CAWSTGAPEQYV. The CDR3 DNA reads TGTGCCTGGAGTACGGGAGCTCCCGAGCAGTACGTC. This rearrangement joins TRBV30 to TRBJ2-7; possible D gene TRBD2, 6 bases. Germline V gene sequence: CDR1 GTSNPN, CDR2 SVGIG (reference sequence). The CDR3 sequence is 12 residues long. Trimming stripped 2 bases from V and 6 bases from J, with 11 bases between.

This chain joins TRBV6-1 and TRBJ1-1; possible D gene TRBD1, 5 bases. CDR1 MNHNS and CDR2 SASEGT come from the germline V gene. This CDR3 is built from 15 residues. The V end was cut by 7 bases, the J end by 5 bases, with 20 bases between. CDR3 sequence (DNA): TGTGCCAGCACCCCACACCCCGCAGGGCCGACTGAAGCTTTCTTT. Protein product: CASTPHPAGPTEAFF.

The chain is built from TRBV10-3 and TRBJ2-7; TRBD1 aligns across 9 bases. The CDR3 is 15 residues long. The germline V gene encodes CDR1 ENHRY and CDR2 SYGVKD. Unmatched junction bases numbered 7, after V lost 3 bases and J lost 4 bases. The CDR3 DNA sequence: TGTGCCATCAGTGACCCGGGACAGGGTATATACGAGCAGTACTTC. Translating gives CAISDPGQGIYEQYF.

This sequence joins TRBV29-1 and TRBJ1-2; maybe TRBD1 (6 bases). Between the trimmed V and J ends, which lost 7 bases and 5 bases, there was a span of 14 bases. The CDR3 is made up of 12 amino acids. Germline CDR1 and CDR2: SQVTM and ANQGSEA. The CDR3 coding sequence is TGCAGCGGGATGGACAGCCCGTATGGCTACACCTTC. Translating it yields CSGMDSPYGYTF.

Comments on this clone: One end of the junction fails to match germline, which may point to a read error. The chain combines TRBV29-1 with TRBJ2-1; TRBD2 matches at 7 bases. The CDR3 contains 12 residues. Germline V gene lookup returns CDR1 SQVTM and CDR2 ANQGSEA. This CDR3 is CTLAESYNEQFF. CDR3 nucleotide sequence: TGTACTCTAGCGGAGTCTTACAATGAGCAGTTCTTC.

The chain is built from TRBV28 and TRBJ2-7, with D maybe TRBD2 (6 bases). The CDR3 loop spans 13 amino acids. The V end was cut by 8 bases, the J end by 3 bases, with 14 bases between. Germline V gene lookup returns CDR1 MDHEN and CDR2 SYDVKM. CDR3 residues: CASAGTPYYEQYF. The CDR3 region has the DNA TGTGCCAGCGCCGGGACTCCTTACTACGAGCAGTACTTC.

J is TRBJ1-5 and V is TRBV7-9; maybe TRBD1 (5 bases). Germline loops: CDR1 SEHNR, CDR2 FQNEAQ (reference sequence). The CDR3 is made up of 14 amino acids. V was clipped by 5 bases and J by 4 bases, with 12 bases between them. CDR3 DNA: TGTGCCAGCAGCCTCTCAGGGTATAATCAGCCCCAGCATTTT. It is translated as CASSLSGYNQPQHF.

This clone was detected only a few times. This CDR3 fails to terminate in the conserved phenylalanine or tryptophan, so it likely reflects a read error. V is TRBV29-1 and J is TRBJ1-1; TRBD1 matches 9 bases. The CDR3 length is 12 residues. CDR1 is SQVTM and CDR2 is ANQGSEA in the germline V gene. The V gene end was trimmed by 3 bases and the J gene end by 11 bases; junction bases not matched to a gene: 7. The CDR3: CSVDGGTGIAFV. CDR3 nucleotide sequence: TGCAGCGTTGATGGCGGGACAGGGATCGCTTTCGTT.

This sequence joins TRBV29-1 and TRBJ2-7; 7 bases align to TRBD1. The CDR3 is 13 residues long. V lost 6 bases and J lost 0; bases outside the gene matches: 5. Germline CDR1 SQVTM, CDR2 ANQGSEA. The CDR3 DNA sequence: TGCAGCGTCTTGGACAGGACCTCCTACGAGCAGTACTTC. Its protein product is CSVLDRTSYEQYF.

The chain combines TRBV13 with TRBJ2-2, with unresolved D. CDR1 is PRHDT and CDR2 is FYEKMQ in the germline V gene (reference sequence). This CDR3 has 14 residues. Trimming stripped 5 bases from V and 1 base from J, with 8 bases between. The CDR3 reads CASSTRQNTGELFF. As DNA, the CDR3 is TGTGCCAGCAGCACTCGACAGAACACCGGGGAGCTGTTTTTT. Filled out from reference TRBV13 and TRBJ2-2, the complete variable domain reads AAGVIQSPRHLIKEKRETATLKCYPIPRHDTVYWYQQGPGQDPQFLISFYEKMQSDKGSIPDRFSAQQFSDYHSELNMSSLELGDSALYFCASSTRQNTGELFFGEGSRLTVL.

This clone was counted a few times. The CDR3 sequence: CAWSVGSLNEQFF. The DNA of the CDR3 is TGTGCCTGGAGTGTCGGGAGTTTAAATGAGCAGTTCTTC. The chain combines TRBV30 with TRBJ2-1; D might be TRBD2 (6 bases). V gave up 0 bases and J gave up 7 bases, with 10 bases separating them. Germline lookup yields CDR1 GTSNPN and CDR2 SVGIG (reference sequence). CDR3 length: 13 residues.

The chain is built from TRBV5-1 and TRBJ1-1; D is undetermined. The CDR3 extends over 13 amino acids. The germline V and J ends were trimmed by 2 bases and 1 base, with 6 bases remaining between them. Looked up from germline, CDR1 is SGHRS and CDR2 is YFSETQ. The DNA of the CDR3 is TGCGCCAGCAGCTTTACACCGAACACTGAAGCTTTCTTT. This codes for CASSFTPNTEAFF. The full variable domain, in which reference TRBV5-1 and TRBJ1-1 provide the parts outside the CDR3, is KAGVTQTPRYLIKTRGQQVTLSCSPISGHRSVSWYQQTPGQGLQFLFEYFSETQRNKGNFPGRFSGRQFSNSRSEMNVSTLELGDSALYLCASSFTPNTEAFFGQGTRLTVV.

This clone was counted once. The gene calls are TRBV4-2 and TRBJ2-3; 7 bases are a match to TRBD2. The CDR3 is 15 residues long. Germline values: CDR1 LGHNA, CDR2 YNFKEQ. Trimming removed 1 base from V and 2 bases from J; junction bases left unmatched: 3. In DNA, the CDR3 is TGTGCCAGCAGCCAAGGGGAGGGGCCCACAGATACGCAGTATTTT. It is translated as CASSQGEGPTDTQYF.

The chain joins TRBV4-1 to TRBJ1-2; 7 positions match TRBD1. Germline trimming cut 0 bases from V and 11 bases from J; bases unmatched to any gene: 12. Germline CDR1 and CDR2: MGHRA and YSYEKL. The CDR3 is 15 amino acids. CDR3 sequence: CASSQDHSGGTAYTF. In nucleotides, the CDR3 is TGCGCCAGCAGCCAAGACCACTCAGGGGGGACTGCTTACACCTTC.

The rearrangement uses TRBV29-1 and TRBJ2-1; TRBD2 is a possible D gene (6 bases). V shed 3 bases and J shed 7 bases, with 10 bases lying between them. The CDR3 is 12 amino acids. Germline lookup yields CDR1 SQVTM and CDR2 ANQGSEA. Here the CDR3 reads CSVDRSGNEQFF. The CDR3 DNA is TGCAGCGTTGATAGGAGCGGGAATGAGCAGTTCTTC.

This clone has more than one count but fewer than ten. The V call is TRBV11-1, the J call TRBJ1-1; D perhaps matches TRBD1 (6 bases). V was pared by 5 bases and J by 6 bases, with 13 bases between. Germline loops: CDR1 SGHAT, CDR2 FQDESV (reference sequence). The CDR3 is made up of 13 amino acids. Written as DNA, the CDR3 is TGTGCCAGCAGCCCTACAGGGCACCCTGAAGCTTTCTTT. Translated: CASSPTGHPEAFF.

The chain uses TRBV5-4 and TRBJ1-2, with D unresolved. The CDR3 has 16 residues. Trimming left V 4 bases short and J 4 bases short, with 20 bases between. Germline V gene sequence: CDR1 SGHNT, CDR2 YYREEE (reference sequence). CDR3 nucleotides: TGTGCCAGCAGCCCGGGGAAGGGCAACCCTTCCTATGGCTACACCTTC. Protein sequence: CASSPGKGNPSYGYTF.

This clone turned up a few times. V is TRBV28 and J is TRBJ1-1; 11 bases agree with TRBD1. The V segment lost 7 bases and the J segment 12 bases; nucleotides outside the gene matches: 4. The CDR3 is made up of 11 amino acids. Germline CDR1 is MDHEN and CDR2 is SYDVKM. CDR3 DNA sequence: TGTGCCAGCACCGGGACAGGGGGGACTTTCTTT. Amino acids: CASTGTGGTFF.

In DNA form, the CDR3 reads TGTGCCACCCGAGGGACAGGGCCCCGTACCTATGGCTACACCTTC. Amino acids: CATRGTGPRTYGYTF. The chain employs TRBV13 and TRBJ1-2; 9 bases line up with TRBD1. CDR1 and CDR2 (germline): PRHDT, FYEKMQ (reference sequence). The CDR3 covers 15 residues. Losses at the gene ends were 10 bases for V and 4 bases for J; bases not matched to a gene: 13. Supplemented by reference TRBV13 and TRBJ1-2, the full variable domain reads AAGVIQSPRHLIKEKRETATLKCYPIPRHDTVYWYQQGPGQDPQFLISFYEKMQSDKGSIPDRFSAQQFSDYHSELNMSSLELGDSALYFCATRGTGPRTYGYTFGSGTRLTVV.

The chain joins TRBV29-1 to TRBJ1-1, with 7 bases identical to TRBD1. This CDR3 contains 13 residues. The J segment lost 0 bases and the V segment lost 6 bases, leaving 4 bases of the junction unmatched. From germline, CDR1 is SQVTM and CDR2 ANQGSEA. The CDR3, as DNA: TGCAGCGTCGGGACAGACATGAACACTGAAGCTTTCTTT. Its protein is CSVGTDMNTEAFF.

The chain employs TRBV25-1 and TRBJ1-1; 8 bases line up with TRBD1. The junction had 6 bases not matched to a gene; V was cut back by 8 bases and J by 1 base. This CDR3 comprises 14 residues. The germline V gene has CDR1 MGHDK and CDR2 SYGVNS. CDR3 DNA sequence: TGTGCCAGCCTGGACAGGGAGGCGAACACTGAAGCTTTCTTT. Its protein is CASLDREANTEAFF.

This clone was observed a handful of times. The chain joins TRBV4-2 to TRBJ2-3; 7 bases map to TRBD2. The V gene end was trimmed by 5 bases and the J gene end by 4 bases; junction bases not matched to a gene: 9. Germline V gene sequence: CDR1 LGHNA, CDR2 YNFKEQ. The CDR3 totals 15 residues. The CDR3 sequence: CASSTLGGGPDTQYF. The CDR3 DNA reads TGTGCCAGCAGCACCCTCGGGGGAGGGCCAGATACGCAGTATTTT.

The J gene is TRBJ2-3, the V gene TRBV4-2; 8 positions match TRBD1. With V trimmed by 1 base and J by 2 bases, 11 bases remained unmatched. The CDR3 has 18 residues. The germline CDR1 and CDR2 sequences are LGHNA and YNFKEQ. In nucleotides, the CDR3 is TGTGCCAGCAGCCAAGGTCAGGGACAGGAACTGTCCACAGATACGCAGTATTTT. This translates into CASSQGQGQELSTDTQYF.

Notes on this clone: This sequence is one base from a far larger clone and is likely a read error. This chain links TRBV29-1 with TRBJ1-1; D unclear. CDR1 is SQVTM, CDR2 ANQGSEA, per germline. This CDR3 has 13 amino acids. Trimming removed 3 bases from V and 6 bases from J, with 14 bases in between. In nucleotides, the CDR3 is TGCAGCGTTGACAGAGGTCCCGGAGCTGAAGCTTTCTTT. Protein sequence: CSVDRGPGAEAFF.